This is a list of T cell receptor beta chains from one sample in a study of T cell responses to AZD1222 COVID-19 vaccine. Using immunoSEQ multiplex PCR, the repertoire was profiled, and TCRdb retains in-frame clones only, with some absent. This sample yields 150,000 to 200,000 clones, of which 85% to 95% are seen a single time; roughly 3.9% belongs to the top ten. The source material was peripheral blood, sampled on day 0 of AZD1222 vaccination. These receptors were collected from an adult in good health. CDR3s include the opening cysteine and the closing phenylalanine or tryptophan. A D gene is named only where the DNA matches it firmly. The size field is filled for only some rows; it gives once, few, many or a size class.

>TRBJ1-2|TRBD1|TRBV28|.
TGTGCCAGCAGTTCCGGGGACAGAAACTATGGCTACACCTTC
CASSSGDRNYGYTF
>TRBJ2-1|.|TRBV24-1|.
TGTGCCACCAGTGATTTGGTCAGCGGGCACAATGAGCAGTTCTTC
CATSDLVSGHNEQFF
>TRBJ1-1|.|TRBV28|once
TGTGCCAGCAGTTCGACCGCGAACACTGAAGCTTTCTTT
CASSSTANTEAFF
>TRBJ1-6|TRBD1|TRBV6-5|.
TGTGCCAGCAGTTACTCGGTGGGACAGTATAATTCACCCCTCCACTTT
CASSYSVGQYNSPLHF
>TRBJ1-5|TRBD1|TRBV11-2|.
TGTGCCAGCAGCTTAGAATCTTGGACAGGGGAACAACAGCCCCAGCATTTT
CASSLESWTGEQQPQHF
>TRBJ2-1|TRBD1|TRBV20-1|.
TGCAGTGCTAGTAGTCCCGGGCTAGGGGGCTCGAGTGAGCAGTTCTTC
CSASSPGLGGSSEQFF
>TRBJ2-3|.|TRBV25-1|.
TGTGCCAGCAGCGAGCCCCGTTTGAACGGGGTCGGGCAGTATTTT
CASSEPRLNGVGQYF
>TRBJ1-4|.|TRBV15|.
TGTGCCACCAGCAAGAAGGCAGGGTGGAATGAAAAACTGTTTTTT
CATSKKAGWNEKLFF
>TRBJ1-2|TRBD1|TRBV29-1|.
TGCAGCGTTGAAGATCGGGAGGGGGCGCGAGATGGCTACACCTTC
CSVEDREGARDGYTF
>TRBJ2-1|.|TRBV3-1/TRBV3-2|.
TGTGCCAGCAGCCAAGGTGGACTCAGGAGCGCGAGCTCCTACAATGAGCAGTTCTTC
CASSQGGLRSASSYNEQFF
>TRBJ1-1|.|TRBV27|.
TGTGCCAGCAGTTTATTTGGGGGGGACACTGAAGCTTTCTTT
CASSLFGGDTEAFF
>TRBJ2-1|.|TRBV5-4|.
TGTGCCAGCAGCTTGGTCGGCCGCGGGACTTCCTACAATGAGCAGTTCTTC
CASSLVGRGTSYNEQFF
>TRBJ2-7|.|TRBV5-4|.
TGTGCCAGCAGCTTTGGTGAGCTTGCAACCTACGAGCAGTACTTC
CASSFGELATYEQYF
>TRBJ2-3|.|TRBV27|.
TGTGCCAGCACGGATTACATGACAGGCGATACAGATACGCAGTATTTT
CASTDYMTGDTDTQYF
>TRBJ1-2|.|TRBV11-2|.
TGTGCCAGCAGACGTCCCGGCGGCAGGGATGGCTACACCTTC
CASRRPGGRDGYTF
>TRBJ2-1|.|TRBV6-5|.
TGTGCCAGCAGTCCGCGTCCGTGGAATGAGCAGTTCTTC
CASSPRPWNEQFF
>TRBJ2-3|.|TRBV5-4|once
TGTGCCAGCAGCCACCCCGGGCAGGGCCCGGCCCAAGGGCAGTATTTT
CASSHPGQGPAQGQYF
>TRBJ1-1|.|TRBV7-9|.
TGTGCCAGCAGCCAGACAGGATACACTGAAGCTTTCTTT
CASSQTGYTEAFF
>TRBJ2-7|.|TRBV6-1|.
TGTGCCAGCAGTGAACGGGCAGGGATAAAGATGGGCGAGCAGTACTTC
CASSERAGIKMGEQYF
>TRBJ1-2|.|TRBV29-1|.
TGCAGCGCCCCGATCGGCTATGGCTACACCTTC
CSAPIGYGYTF
>TRBJ2-1|TRBD2|TRBV12-5|.
TGTGCTAGTGGTTTCCTACTAGCGGCCCTCAATGAGCAGTTCTTC
CASGFLLAALNEQFF
>TRBJ2-1|TRBD1|TRBV5-4|.
TGTGCCAGCAGCTCCCGGGACAGGGGCTACAATGAGCAGTTCTTC
CASSSRDRGYNEQFF
>TRBJ1-4|.|TRBV6-4|.
TGTGCCAGCAGCCCCGGTCAGCCTAATGAAAAACTGTTTTTT
CASSPGQPNEKLFF
>TRBJ2-3|TRBD2|TRBV5-4|.
TGTGCCAGCAGCACCCCGGGACTAGCGGGGGGGCCGACAGATACGCAGTATTTT
CASSTPGLAGGPTDTQYF
>TRBJ1-1|.|TRBV5-4|.
TGTGCCAGCAGCTTGTACGGCAGGGTGGGGACTGAAGCTTTCTTT
CASSLYGRVGTEAFF
>TRBJ1-6|.|TRBV5-6|.
TGTGCCAGCAGCTTCCGGGACAATTCACCCCTCCACTTT
CASSFRDNSPLHF
>TRBJ2-3|.|TRBV4-1|.
TGCGCCAGCAGCCCCAATTTAGATGGGACTTATAACACAGATACGCAGTATTTT
CASSPNLDGTYNTDTQYF
>TRBJ2-2|.|TRBV11-2|.
TGTGCCAGCAGCCCGGTTGTGGGGGGAGGTACCGGGGAGCTGTTTTTT
CASSPVVGGGTGELFF
>TRBJ2-1|.|TRBV6-1|.
TGTGCCAGCAGTGAAGCCCCGCTCTACAATGAGCAGTTCTTC
CASSEAPLYNEQFF
>TRBJ2-7|TRBD2|TRBV19|once
TGTGCCAGTTCTTTCGGCGGGGGGGGAGCGTCGTACGAGCAGTACTTC
CASSFGGGGASYEQYF
>TRBJ1-1|.|TRBV29-1|few
TGCAGCGTTTACGGGGTGTCGAACACTGAAGCTTTCTTT
CSVYGVSNTEAFF
>TRBJ2-7|TRBD2|TRBV19|.
TGTGCCAGTAGTATGGTAGCGGGGGTCTCCTACGAGCAGTACTTC
CASSMVAGVSYEQYF
>TRBJ1-6|TRBD1|TRBV6-1|.
TGTGCCAGCAGTGGACTGGGACAGGGTCCCCCATCACCCCTCCACTTT
CASSGLGQGPPSPLHF
>TRBJ1-4|TRBD1|TRBV6-6|once
TGTGCCAGCAGCCGATATCGGACAGGGCCAATTGTGGATGAAAAACTGTTTTTT
CASSRYRTGPIVDEKLFF
>TRBJ2-7|.|TRBV19|.
TGTGCCAGTAGTATAGTCTCTCATGTCTACGAGCAGTACTTC
CASSIVSHVYEQYF
>TRBJ2-7|.|TRBV6-6|.
TGTGCCAGCAGTCCAAGCGCCGGGACCTATGCCTACGAGCAGTACTTC
CASSPSAGTYAYEQYF